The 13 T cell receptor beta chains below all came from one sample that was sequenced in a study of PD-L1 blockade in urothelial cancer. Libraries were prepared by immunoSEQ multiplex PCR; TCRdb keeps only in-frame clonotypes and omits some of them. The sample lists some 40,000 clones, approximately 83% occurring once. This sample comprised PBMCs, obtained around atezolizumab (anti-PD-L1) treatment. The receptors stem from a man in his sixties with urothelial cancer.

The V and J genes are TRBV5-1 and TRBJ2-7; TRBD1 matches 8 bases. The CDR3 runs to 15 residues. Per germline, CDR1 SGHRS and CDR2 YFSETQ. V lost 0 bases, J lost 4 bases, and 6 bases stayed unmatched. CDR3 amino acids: CASSLATGVRYEQYF. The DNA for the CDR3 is TGCGCCAGCAGCTTGGCGACAGGGGTTCGGTACGAGCAGTACTTC.

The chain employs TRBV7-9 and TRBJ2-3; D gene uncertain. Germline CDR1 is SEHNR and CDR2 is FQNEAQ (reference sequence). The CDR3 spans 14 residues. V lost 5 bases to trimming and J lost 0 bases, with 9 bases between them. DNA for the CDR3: TGTGCCAGCAGCCCCTTGACTAGCACAGATACGCAGTATTTT. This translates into CASSPLTSTDTQYF.

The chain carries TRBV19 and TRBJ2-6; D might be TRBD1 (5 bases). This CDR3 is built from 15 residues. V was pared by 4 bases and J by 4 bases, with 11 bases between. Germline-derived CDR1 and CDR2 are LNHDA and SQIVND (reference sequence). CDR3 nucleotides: TGTGCCAGTAGTACCCAGGGATACGGGGCCAACGTCCTGACTTTC. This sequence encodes CASSTQGYGANVLTF.

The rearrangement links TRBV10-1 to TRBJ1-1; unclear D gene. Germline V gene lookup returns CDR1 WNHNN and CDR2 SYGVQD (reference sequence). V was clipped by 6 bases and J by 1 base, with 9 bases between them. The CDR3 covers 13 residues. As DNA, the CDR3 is TGCGCCAGCAGGCTCTCACAGAACACTGAAGCTTTCTTT. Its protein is CASRLSQNTEAFF.

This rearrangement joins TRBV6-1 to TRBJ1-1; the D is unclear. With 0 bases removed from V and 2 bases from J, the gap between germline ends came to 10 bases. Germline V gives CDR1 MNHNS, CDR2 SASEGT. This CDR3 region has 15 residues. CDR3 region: CASSEAHARNTEAFF. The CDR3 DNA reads TGTGCCAGCAGTGAAGCGCATGCGCGAAACACTGAAGCTTTCTTT.

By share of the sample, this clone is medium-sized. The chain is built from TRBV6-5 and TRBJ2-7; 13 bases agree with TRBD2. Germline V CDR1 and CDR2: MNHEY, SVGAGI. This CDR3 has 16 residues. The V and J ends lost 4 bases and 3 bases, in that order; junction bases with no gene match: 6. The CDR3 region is CASSFTGLAGDYEQYF. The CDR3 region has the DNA TGTGCCAGCAGTTTTACTGGACTAGCGGGGGACTACGAGCAGTACTTC.

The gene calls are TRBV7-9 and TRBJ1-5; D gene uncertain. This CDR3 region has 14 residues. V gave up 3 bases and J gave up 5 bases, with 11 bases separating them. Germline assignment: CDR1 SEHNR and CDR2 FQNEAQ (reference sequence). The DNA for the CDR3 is TGTGCCAGCAGCTTGCCGGGAGAGGATCAGCCCCAGCATTTT. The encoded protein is CASSLPGEDQPQHF.

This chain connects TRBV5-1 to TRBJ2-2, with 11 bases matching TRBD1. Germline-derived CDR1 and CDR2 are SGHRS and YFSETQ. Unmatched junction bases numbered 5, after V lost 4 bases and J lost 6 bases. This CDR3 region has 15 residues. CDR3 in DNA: TGCGCCAGCAGCCCGGACAGGGGGCGCGCCGGGGAGCTGTTTTTT. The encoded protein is CASSPDRGRAGELFF. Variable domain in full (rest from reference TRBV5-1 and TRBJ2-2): KAGVTQTPRYLIKTRGQQVTLSCSPISGHRSVSWYQQTPGQGLQFLFEYFSETQRNKGNFPGRFSGRQFSNSRSEMNVSTLELGDSALYLCASSPDRGRAGELFFGEGSRLTVL.

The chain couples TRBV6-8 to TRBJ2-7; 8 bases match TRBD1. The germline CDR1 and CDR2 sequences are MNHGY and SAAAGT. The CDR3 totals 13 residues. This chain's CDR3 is CFCRQGAAYEQYF. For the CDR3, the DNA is TGTTTTTGCAGGCAGGGGGCGGCATACGAGCAGTACTTC.

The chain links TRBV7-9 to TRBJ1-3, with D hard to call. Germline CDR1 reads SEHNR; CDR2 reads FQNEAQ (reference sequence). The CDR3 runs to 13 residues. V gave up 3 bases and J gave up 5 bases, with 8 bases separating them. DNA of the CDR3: TGTGCCAGCAGCTTCAGTGTAAGAAACACCATATATTTT. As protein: CASSFSVRNTIYF.

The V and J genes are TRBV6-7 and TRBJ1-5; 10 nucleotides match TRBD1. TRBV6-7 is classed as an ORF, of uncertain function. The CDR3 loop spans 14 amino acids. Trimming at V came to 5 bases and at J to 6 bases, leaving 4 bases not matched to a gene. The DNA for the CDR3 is TGTGCCAGCAGTCACCGGGACAGGGGTCAGCCCCAGCATTTT. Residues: CASSHRDRGQPQHF.

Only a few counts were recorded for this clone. The CDR3 DNA reads as TGTGCCATCAGTGAACCGGGACAGGGGAATTCACCCCTCCACTTT. Its translation is CAISEPGQGNSPLHF. The gene calls are TRBV10-3 and TRBJ1-6; TRBD1 matches at 10 bases. This CDR3 has 15 amino acids. The trim removed 3 bases at V and 7 bases at J, leaving 3 bases unmatched. Germline CDR1 reads ENHRY; CDR2 reads SYGVKD.

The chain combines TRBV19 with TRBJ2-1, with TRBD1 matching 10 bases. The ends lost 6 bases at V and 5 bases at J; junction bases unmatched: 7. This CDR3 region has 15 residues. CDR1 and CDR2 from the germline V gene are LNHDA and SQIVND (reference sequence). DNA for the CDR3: TGTGCCAGTAGAACGAGGGACAGGGGTAACAATGAGCAGTTCTTC. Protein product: CASRTRDRGNNEQFF.